The TCR beta chain under discussion was sequenced for a study of CXCR3-negative and CXCR3-positive naive CD8 T cells. UMI-labeled TRB cDNA libraries were prepared by 5' RACE. TCRdb re-called the 5' RACE reads and gives one entry per CDR3 protein, without DNA. Its listing shows over 100,000 distinct CDR3 sequences. The CDR3 is made up of 16 amino acids. The germline CDR1 and CDR2 sequences are ENHRY and SYGVKD. The TCR was taken from a human donor in good health. Some clones in this sample may be carry-over from other donors' samples. Sequencing was done on a sample of naive CXCR3- CD8+ T cells from blood. The subset is: CD45RO-CCR7+CD27+CD95- naive CD8+ T cells lacking CXCR3 (TNR3-). The J gene is TRBJ1-4, the V gene TRBV10-3; TCRdb picks TRBD1, but there is no DNA to check that call. CDR3 region: CAISDGTIIYFEKLFF.